The clone carrying this TCR beta chain was counted a few times. Its antigen is still unknown. The source of the sample is a study of T-cell memory formation after mild COVID-19. Study-wide background: The study found TCR clusters largely donor specific. Study-level points and caveats: Mostly located in CM and EM were contracting CD4+ clones, with contracting CD8+ clones located in EMRA. The second-wave clones peaking on day 37 were not confirmed as SARS-CoV-2-specific. Some responding clones appeared in pre-infection memory, suggesting cross-reactive memory joined.

MiXCR, applied by TCRdb to the 5' RACE reads, yields one record per CDR3 protein. The data hold more than 250,000 distinct CDR3 sequences, with roughly 17% observed a single time. The sample comprised PBMCs or a T cell subset sorted from them (not recorded which). The receptor's source is a man younger than 35 who had mild COVID-19 (a few samples of this study predate the infection). Cell type and time point are not known.

CDR3 region: CASSQGQAPYEQYF. The CDR3, as DNA: TGCGCCAGCAGCCAAGGCCAGGCCCCCTACGAGCAGTACTTC. The chain employs TRBV4-1 and TRBJ2-7, with no clear D. Germline lookup yields CDR1 MGHRA and CDR2 YSYEKL. The CDR3 consists of 14 residues. Trimming cost V 1 base and J 2 bases, with 9 bases left between them.